This T cell receptor beta chain was sequenced for a study of cytomegalovirus exposure and HLA in healthy donors. The CDR3 extends over 12 amino acids. Germline V gene lookup returns CDR1 ENHRY and CDR2 SYGVKD. V lost 6 bases, J lost 7 bases, and 3 bases stayed unmatched. Amplification used 60 Vbeta primers and 13 Jbeta primers. Repertoires were generated with immunoSEQ multiplex PCR, while TCRdb's copy carries only in-frame clones and drops some. This sample has over 110,000 clones, with roughly 79% found just once. The receptor was derived from a woman between 55 and 75 years old in good health and CMV-seropositive. The rearrangement joins TRBV10-3 to TRBJ2-1; 7 bases are a match to TRBD2. Sequencing was done on a sample of PBMCs. This CDR3 is CAIRGGRNEQFF. The DNA of the CDR3 is TGTGCCATCAGGGGGGGGAGGAATGAGCAGTTCTTC.